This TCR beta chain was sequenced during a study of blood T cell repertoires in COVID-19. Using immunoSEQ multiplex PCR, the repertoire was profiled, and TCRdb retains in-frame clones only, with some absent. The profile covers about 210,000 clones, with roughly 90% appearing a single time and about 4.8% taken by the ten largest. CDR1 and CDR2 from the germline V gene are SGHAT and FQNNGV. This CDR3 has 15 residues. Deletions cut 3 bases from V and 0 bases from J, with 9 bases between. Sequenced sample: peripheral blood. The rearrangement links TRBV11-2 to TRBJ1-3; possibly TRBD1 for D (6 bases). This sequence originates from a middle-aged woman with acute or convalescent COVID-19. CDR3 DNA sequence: TGTGCCAGCAGCTTCAGGGGCACCTCTGGAAACACCATATATTTT. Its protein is CASSFRGTSGNTIYF.